These 20 T cell receptor beta chains originate from one sample sequenced in a study of cytomegalovirus exposure and HLA in healthy donors. Method: immunoSEQ multiplex PCR; TCRdb's copy keeps in-frame clones and lacks some. The sample gives about 330,000 clones, 86% of which show up once; more than 0.8% is in the top ten. The sample was PBMCs. These receptors all stem from a woman aged 18-29 years in good health and CMV-seronegative.

The chain joins TRBV7-9 to TRBJ2-4; D is undetermined. The CDR3 consists of 12 residues. Germline CDR1 and CDR2: SEHNR and FQNEAQ (reference sequence). Trimming stripped 4 bases from V and 6 bases from J, with 7 bases between. CDR3 loop: CASSSYGNIQYF. In DNA form, the CDR3 reads TGTGCCAGCAGCTCCTACGGAAACATTCAGTACTTC. The full variable domain, rest sourced from reference TRBV7-9 and TRBJ2-4, is DTGVSQNPRHKITKRGQNVTFRCDPISEHNRLYWYRQTLGQGPEFLTYFQNEAQLEKSRLLSDRFSAERPKGSFSTLEIQRTEQGDSAMYLCASSSYGNIQYFGAGTRLSVL.

This rearrangement joins TRBV7-8 to TRBJ1-5; D is ambiguous. The CDR3 is made up of 14 amino acids. CDR1 is SGHVS, CDR2 FQNEAQ, per germline. The V end lost 0 bases, the J end lost 4 bases, and 7 bases lay between the germline ends. The CDR3 bases are TGTGCCAGCAGCTTAGCGCAGGTAAATCAGCCCCAGCATTTT. This translates into CASSLAQVNQPQHF.

The chain links TRBV5-1 to TRBJ1-1; a possible D gene is TRBD1 (5 bases). Germline CDR1 reads SGHRS; CDR2 reads YFSETQ. The CDR3 runs to 14 residues. Trimming stripped 3 bases from V and 7 bases from J, with 16 bases between. This CDR3 reads CASSSPEGKSEAFF. The CDR3 nucleotides are TGCGCCAGCAGCTCCCCGGAGGGGAAGAGTGAAGCTTTCTTT.

This rearrangement joins TRBV28 to TRBJ1-5; D gene ambiguous. CDR3 length: 14 residues. Germline V CDR1 and CDR2: MDHEN, SYDVKM. Trimming removed 2 bases at V and 6 bases at J, with 11 bases between. The CDR3 nucleotides read TGTGCCAGCAGTTTAGGAGGGAGCGGTCAGCCCCAGCATTTT. Protein: CASSLGGSGQPQHF.

J is TRBJ2-5 and V is TRBV2; D is possibly TRBD1 (7 bases). Germline V CDR1 and CDR2: SNHLY, FYNNEI. The CDR3 spans 16 residues. V lost 6 bases and J lost 5, with 22 bases in between. CDR3 loop: CASSHRQGGGEETQYF. The CDR3 DNA is TGTGCCAGCAGCCACAGGCAGGGGGGAGGTGAGGAGACCCAGTACTTC.

The chain employs TRBV7-2 and TRBJ2-7, with a tentative D call TRBD2 (6 bases). Deletions cut 5 bases from V and 6 bases from J, with 14 bases between. This CDR3 comprises 13 residues. Germline loops: CDR1 SGHTA, CDR2 FQGNSA. The DNA for the CDR3 is TGTGCCAGCAGCCTCGGGGGTATAGGCGAGCAGTACTTC. Amino acids: CASSLGGIGEQYF.

The genes are TRBV4-3 and TRBJ2-7; 12 nucleotides align to TRBD2. The CDR3 consists of 15 residues. The germline CDR1 and CDR2 sequences are LGHNA and YSLEER. Trimming took 0 bases from V and 3 from J; bases not matched to a gene: 0. The CDR3 region is CASSQEGLAGYEQYF. The DNA of the CDR3 is TGCGCCAGCAGCCAAGAGGGACTAGCGGGCTACGAGCAGTACTTC.

This clone was observed a handful of times. The gene calls are TRBV5-1 and TRBJ2-7; 8 bases align to TRBD1. This CDR3 is built from 15 residues. V shed 0 bases and J 4 bases; nucleotides not matched to a gene: 6. From germline, CDR1 is SGHRS and CDR2 YFSETQ. CDR3 nucleotide sequence: TGCGCCAGCAGCTTGGTTGCAGGGGGCTGGTACGAGCAGTACTTC. Amino acids: CASSLVAGGWYEQYF. The whole variable domain, filled in from reference TRBV5-1 and TRBJ2-7, reads KAGVTQTPRYLIKTRGQQVTLSCSPISGHRSVSWYQQTPGQGLQFLFEYFSETQRNKGNFPGRFSGRQFSNSRSEMNVSTLELGDSALYLCASSLVAGGWYEQYFGPGTRLTVT.

V and J are TRBV28 and TRBJ1-1; 7 bases map to TRBD1. This CDR3 spans 13 amino acids. V lost 9 bases to trimming and J lost 6 bases; unmatched junction nucleotides: 10. Germline V gene lookup returns CDR1 MDHEN and CDR2 SYDVKM. CDR3 coding DNA: TGTGCCAGTGGAAATCAGGGGGGACCTGAAGCTTTCTTT. It encodes CASGNQGGPEAFF.

CDR3 in amino acids: CASSPPGQGVYGYTF. The CDR3 nucleotides read TGTGCCAGCAGTCCCCCGGGACAGGGGGTGTATGGCTACACCTTC. The chain employs TRBV27 and TRBJ1-2; 11 nucleotides line up with TRBD1. V lost 5 bases and J lost 5; bases outside the gene matches: 7. The CDR3 is made up of 15 amino acids. CDR1 and CDR2 from the germline V gene are MNHEY and SMNVEV (reference sequence).

This clone has only a few counts. The chain uses TRBV2 and TRBJ1-2; D is undetermined. V lost 1 base and J lost 8, with 17 bases in between. The CDR3 extends over 15 amino acids. Per the germline V gene, CDR1 is SNHLY and CDR2 is FYNNEI. The CDR3, as DNA: TGTGCCAGCAGTGAAGGAGGCGCCACTGGCGAAGGCTACACCTTC. Translation gives CASSEGGATGEGYTF.

This rearrangement joins TRBV27 to TRBJ2-1, with 13 bases identical to TRBD2. Unmatched junction bases numbered 8, after V lost 1 base and J lost 5 bases. The CDR3 has 18 residues. Germline V gene data show CDR1 as MNHEY and CDR2 as SMNVEV (reference sequence). CDR3 sequence: CASSLWWTSGSWDNEQFF. The DNA of the CDR3 is TGTGCCAGCAGTTTATGGTGGACTAGCGGGAGTTGGGACAATGAGCAGTTCTTC.

CDR3 protein: CASSPQDRSYEQYF. The DNA of the CDR3 is TGTGCCAGCAGCCCACAAGACAGGTCCTACGAGCAGTACTTC. The chain links TRBV28 to TRBJ2-7; TRBD1 might be the D (6 bases). In germline, CDR1 is MDHEN, CDR2 SYDVKM. V lost 6 bases, J lost 1 base, and 13 bases lay in between. CDR3 length equals 14 residues.

V gene TRBV5-1 combines with J gene TRBJ2-1; perhaps TRBD1 as D (5 bases). The ends were cut back, 5 bases at V and 3 bases at J, with 9 bases in the middle. Germline lookup yields CDR1 SGHRS and CDR2 YFSETQ. This CDR3 spans 13 amino acids. In nucleotides, the CDR3 is TGCGCCAGCAGAAGGGGCGGCTACAATGAGCAGTTCTTC. Amino acid sequence: CASRRGGYNEQFF.

The V and J genes are TRBV7-2 and TRBJ2-7; possibly TRBD2 for D (6 bases). Trimming left V 1 base short and J 3 bases short, with 13 bases between. The CDR3 has 15 amino acids. Germline V gene lookup returns CDR1 SGHTA and CDR2 FQGNSA. Here the CDR3 DNA reads TGTGCCAGCAGCTTAGAATACGGGAGCAGCTACGAGCAGTACTTC. Residues: CASSLEYGSSYEQYF. Full variable domain (rest looked up from reference TRBV7-2 and TRBJ2-7): GAGVSQSPSNKVTEKGKDVELRCDPISGHTALYWYRQSLGQGLEFLIYFQGNSAPDKSGLPSDRFSAERTGGSVSTLTIQRTQQEDSAVYLCASSLEYGSSYEQYFGPGTRLTVT.

The gene calls are TRBV5-4 and TRBJ1-2; the D gene is possibly TRBD1 (6 bases). From germline, CDR1 is SGHNT and CDR2 YYREEE (reference sequence). V lost 4 bases, J lost 3 bases, and 13 bases lay in between. The CDR3 is made up of 14 amino acids. CDR3 loop: CASSTMTGYYGYTF. DNA for the CDR3: TGTGCCAGCAGCACCATGACAGGATACTATGGCTACACCTTC.

The rearrangement links TRBV5-1 to TRBJ2-5; D is perhaps TRBD2 (6 bases). The CDR3 loop spans 14 amino acids. Germline CDR1 SGHRS, CDR2 YFSETQ. V was cut by 1 base and J by 5 bases, with 12 bases left in between. CDR3 sequence reads: CASSLTGEWETQYF. The CDR3 DNA reads as TGCGCCAGCAGCTTGACGGGAGAGTGGGAGACCCAGTACTTC.

CDR3 protein: CASSSQVSGELFF. In DNA, the CDR3 is TGTGCCAGCAGCTCACAGGTGTCCGGGGAGCTGTTTTTT. The chain combines TRBV7-3 with TRBJ2-2; tentative D call: TRBD1 (5 bases). Trimming left V 4 bases short and J 6 bases short, with 9 bases between. The CDR3 sequence is 13 residues long. The germline CDR1 and CDR2 sequences are SGHTA and FQGTGA.

This sequence joins TRBV9 and TRBJ2-6, with TRBD2 identical over 8 bases. From germline, CDR1 is SGDLS and CDR2 YYNGEE. V lost 3 bases to trimming and J lost 0 bases; unmatched junction nucleotides: 20. This CDR3 has 22 amino acids. The CDR3 here is CASSDRPGGTSPPVSGANVLTF. The CDR3, as DNA: TGTGCCAGCAGCGATCGGCCGGGGGGGACTAGTCCCCCCGTCTCTGGGGCCAACGTCCTGACTTTC.

This chain links TRBV4-1 with TRBJ2-1; 13 bases align to TRBD2. Germline CDR1 reads MGHRA; CDR2 reads YSYEKL. This CDR3 is 18 amino acids long. V shed 0 bases and J 3 bases; nucleotides not matched to a gene: 5. The CDR3 loop reads CASSQERLAGGSYNEQFF. CDR3 sequence (DNA): TGCGCCAGCAGCCAAGAACGACTAGCGGGAGGAAGCTACAATGAGCAGTTCTTC.